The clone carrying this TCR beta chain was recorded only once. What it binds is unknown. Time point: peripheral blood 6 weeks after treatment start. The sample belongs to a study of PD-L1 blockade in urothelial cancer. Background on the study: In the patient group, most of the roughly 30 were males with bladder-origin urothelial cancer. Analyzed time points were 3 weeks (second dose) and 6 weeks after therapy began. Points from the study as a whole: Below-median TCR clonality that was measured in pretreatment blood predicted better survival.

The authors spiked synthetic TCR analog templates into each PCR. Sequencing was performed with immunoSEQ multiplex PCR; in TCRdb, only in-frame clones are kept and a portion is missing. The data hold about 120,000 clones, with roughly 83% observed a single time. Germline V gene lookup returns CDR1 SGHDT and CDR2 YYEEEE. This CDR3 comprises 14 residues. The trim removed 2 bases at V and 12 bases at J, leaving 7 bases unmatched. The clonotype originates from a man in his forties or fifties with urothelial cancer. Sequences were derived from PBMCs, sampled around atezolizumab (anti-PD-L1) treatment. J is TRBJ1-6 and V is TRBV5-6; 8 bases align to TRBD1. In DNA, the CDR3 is TGTGCCAGCAGCTTCGGACAGGGTCGGGAACCCCTCCACTTT. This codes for CASSFGQGREPLHF. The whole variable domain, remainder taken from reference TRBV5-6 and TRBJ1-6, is DAGVTQSPTHLIKTRGQQVTLRCSPKSGHDTVSWYQQALGQGPQFIFQYYEEEERQRGNFPDRFSGHQFPNYSSELNVNALLLGDSALYLCASSFGQGREPLHFGNGTRLTVT.